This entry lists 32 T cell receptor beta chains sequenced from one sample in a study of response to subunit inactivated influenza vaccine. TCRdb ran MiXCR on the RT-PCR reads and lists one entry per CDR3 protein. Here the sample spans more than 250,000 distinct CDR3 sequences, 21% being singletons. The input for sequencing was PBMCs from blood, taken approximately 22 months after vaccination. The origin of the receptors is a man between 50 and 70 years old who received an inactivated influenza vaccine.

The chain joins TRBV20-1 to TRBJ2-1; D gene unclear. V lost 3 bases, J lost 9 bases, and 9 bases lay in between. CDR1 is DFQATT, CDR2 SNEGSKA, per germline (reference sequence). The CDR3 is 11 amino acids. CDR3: CSARSSVEQFF. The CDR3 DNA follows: TGCAGTGCTAGGTCGTCGGTTGAGCAGTTCTTC.

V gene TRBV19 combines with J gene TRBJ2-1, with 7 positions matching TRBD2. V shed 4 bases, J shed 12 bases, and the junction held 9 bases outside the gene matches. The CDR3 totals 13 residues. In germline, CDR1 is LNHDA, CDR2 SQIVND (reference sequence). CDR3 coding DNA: TGTGCCAGTAGTAGTCGGGCGCTAGCGGTGCAGTTCTTC. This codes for CASSSRALAVQFF. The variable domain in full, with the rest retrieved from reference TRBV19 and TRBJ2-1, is DGGITQSPKYLFRKEGQNVTLSCEQNLNHDAMYWYRQDPGQGLRLIYYSQIVNDFQKGDIAEGYSVSREKKESFPLTVTSAQKNPTAFYLCASSSRALAVQFFGPGTRLTVL.

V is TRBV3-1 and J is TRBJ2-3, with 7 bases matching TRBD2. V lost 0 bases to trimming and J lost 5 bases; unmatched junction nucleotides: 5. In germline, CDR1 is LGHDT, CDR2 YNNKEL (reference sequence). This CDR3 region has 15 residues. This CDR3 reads CASSQDRGGRDTQYF. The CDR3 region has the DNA TGTGCCAGCAGCCAAGATCGGGGCGGGAGAGATACGCAGTATTTT.

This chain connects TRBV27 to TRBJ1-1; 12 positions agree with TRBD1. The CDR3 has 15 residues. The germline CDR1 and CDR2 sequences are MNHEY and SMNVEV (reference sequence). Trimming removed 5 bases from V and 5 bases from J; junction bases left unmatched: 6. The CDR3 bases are TGTGCCAGCAGTGGGGGGACAGGGGGCGGAACTGAAGCTTTCTTT. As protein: CASSGGTGGGTEAFF.

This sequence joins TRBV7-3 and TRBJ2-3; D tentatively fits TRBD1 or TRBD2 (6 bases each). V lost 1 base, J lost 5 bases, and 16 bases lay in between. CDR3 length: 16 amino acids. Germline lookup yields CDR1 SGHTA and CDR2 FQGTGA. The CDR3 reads CASSLNGGWVGDTQYF. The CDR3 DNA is TGTGCCAGCAGCTTAAACGGGGGCTGGGTTGGAGATACGCAGTATTTT.

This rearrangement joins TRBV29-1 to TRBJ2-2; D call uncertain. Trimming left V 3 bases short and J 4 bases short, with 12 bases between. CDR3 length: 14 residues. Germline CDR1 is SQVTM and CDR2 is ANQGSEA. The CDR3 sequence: CSVDGLVGTGELFF. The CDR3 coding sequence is TGCAGCGTTGACGGCTTGGTGGGCACCGGGGAGCTGTTTTTT.

CDR3 in amino acids: CASSLGRHADTQYF. CDR3 nucleotides: TGTGCCAGCAGCTTGGGACGGCATGCAGATACGCAGTATTTT. The chain recombines TRBV11-2 with TRBJ2-3; either TRBD1 or TRBD2 may fit D (5 bases each). Looked up from germline, CDR1 is SGHAT and CDR2 is FQNNGV. The CDR3 has 14 residues. The V and J ends lost 3 bases and 4 bases respectively, with 11 bases between them.

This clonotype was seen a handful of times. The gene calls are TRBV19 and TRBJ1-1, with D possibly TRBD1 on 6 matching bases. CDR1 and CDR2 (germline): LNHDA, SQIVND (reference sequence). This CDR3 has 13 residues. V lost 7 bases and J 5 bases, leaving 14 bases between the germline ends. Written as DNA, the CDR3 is TGTGCCAGTACAACAGGGAGGGGAACTGAAGCTTTCTTT. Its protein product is CASTTGRGTEAFF.

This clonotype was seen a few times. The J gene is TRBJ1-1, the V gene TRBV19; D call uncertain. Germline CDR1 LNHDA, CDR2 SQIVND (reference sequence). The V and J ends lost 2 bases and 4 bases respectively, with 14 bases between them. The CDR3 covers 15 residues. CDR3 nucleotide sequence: TGTGCCAGTAGTATATCTCTTACTGACTTCACTGAAGCTTTCTTT. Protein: CASSISLTDFTEAFF.

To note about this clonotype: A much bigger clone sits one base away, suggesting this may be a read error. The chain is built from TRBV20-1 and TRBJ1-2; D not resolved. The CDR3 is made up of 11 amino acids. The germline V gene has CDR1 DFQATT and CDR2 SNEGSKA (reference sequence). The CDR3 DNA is TGCAATGCGATCGGAGGTTATGGCTACACCTTC. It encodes CNAIGGYGYTF.

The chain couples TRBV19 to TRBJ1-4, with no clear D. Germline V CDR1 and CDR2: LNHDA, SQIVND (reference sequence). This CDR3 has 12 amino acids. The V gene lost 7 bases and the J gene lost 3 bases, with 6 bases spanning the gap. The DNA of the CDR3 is TGTGCCAGTACAGACCCTAATGAAAAACTGTTTTTT. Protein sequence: CASTDPNEKLFF. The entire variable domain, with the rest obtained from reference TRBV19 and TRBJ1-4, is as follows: DGGITQSPKYLFRKEGQNVTLSCEQNLNHDAMYWYRQDPGQGLRLIYYSQIVNDFQKGDIAEGYSVSREKKESFPLTVTSAQKNPTAFYLCASTDPNEKLFFGSGTQLSVL.

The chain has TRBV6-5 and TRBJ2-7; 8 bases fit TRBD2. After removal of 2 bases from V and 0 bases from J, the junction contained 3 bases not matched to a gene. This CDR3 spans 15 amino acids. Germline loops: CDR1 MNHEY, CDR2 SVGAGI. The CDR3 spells CASSYTSGSSYEQYF. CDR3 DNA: TGTGCCAGCAGTTACACGAGCGGGAGCTCCTACGAGCAGTACTTC.

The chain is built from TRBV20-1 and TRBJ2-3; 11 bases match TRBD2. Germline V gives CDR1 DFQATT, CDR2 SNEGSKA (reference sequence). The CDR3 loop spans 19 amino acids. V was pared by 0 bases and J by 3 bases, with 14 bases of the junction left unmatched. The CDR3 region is CSARDKTSGTMKITDTQYF. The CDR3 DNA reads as TGCAGTGCTAGAGATAAGACTAGCGGGACTATGAAGATAACAGATACGCAGTATTTT.

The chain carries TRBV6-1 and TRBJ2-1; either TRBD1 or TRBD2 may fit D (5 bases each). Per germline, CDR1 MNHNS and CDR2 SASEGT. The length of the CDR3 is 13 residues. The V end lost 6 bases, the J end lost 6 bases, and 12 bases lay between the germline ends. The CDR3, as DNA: TGTGCCAGCAGGCCGGGACCACGCAATGAGCAGTTCTTC. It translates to CASRPGPRNEQFF.

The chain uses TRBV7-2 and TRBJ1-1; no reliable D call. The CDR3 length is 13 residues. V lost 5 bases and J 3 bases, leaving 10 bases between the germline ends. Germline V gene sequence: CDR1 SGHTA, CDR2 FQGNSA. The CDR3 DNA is TGTGCCAGCAGCCCCTCCCGGGACACTGAAGCTTTCTTT. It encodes CASSPSRDTEAFF.

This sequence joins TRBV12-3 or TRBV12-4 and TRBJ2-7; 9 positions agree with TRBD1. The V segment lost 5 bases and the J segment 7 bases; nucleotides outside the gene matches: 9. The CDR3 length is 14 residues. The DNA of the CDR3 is TGTGCCAGCAGTACGGACAGGGGCTGGCGAGAGCAGTACTTC. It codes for CASSTDRGWREQYF.

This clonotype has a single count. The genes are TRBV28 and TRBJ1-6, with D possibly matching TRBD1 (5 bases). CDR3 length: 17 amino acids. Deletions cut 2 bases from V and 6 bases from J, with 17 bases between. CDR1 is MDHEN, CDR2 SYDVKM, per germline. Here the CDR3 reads CASSLPRDVRGNSPLHF. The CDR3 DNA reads TGTGCCAGCAGTTTACCAAGGGACGTTCGCGGTAATTCACCCCTCCACTTT.

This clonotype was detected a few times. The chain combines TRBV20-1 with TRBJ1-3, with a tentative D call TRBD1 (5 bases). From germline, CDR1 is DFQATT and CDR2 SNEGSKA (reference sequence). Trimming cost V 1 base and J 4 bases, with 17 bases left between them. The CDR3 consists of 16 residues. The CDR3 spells CSARGYWGLGGNTIYF. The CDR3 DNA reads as TGCAGTGCTAGAGGATATTGGGGCCTGGGGGGAAACACCATATATTTT.

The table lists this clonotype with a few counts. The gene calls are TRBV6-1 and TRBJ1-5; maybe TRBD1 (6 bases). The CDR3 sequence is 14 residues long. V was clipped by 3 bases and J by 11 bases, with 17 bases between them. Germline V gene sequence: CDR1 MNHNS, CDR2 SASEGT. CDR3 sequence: CASSDHRARGSQHF. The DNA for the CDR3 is TGTGCCAGCAGTGATCACAGGGCTCGGGGTTCCCAGCATTTT.

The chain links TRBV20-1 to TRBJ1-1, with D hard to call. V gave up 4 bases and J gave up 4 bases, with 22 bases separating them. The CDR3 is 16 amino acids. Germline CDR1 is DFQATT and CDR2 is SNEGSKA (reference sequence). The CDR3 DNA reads TGCAGTGCTAAAACACCCCGAAGGCTGGGCGGCACTGAAGCTTTCTTT. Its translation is CSAKTPRRLGGTEAFF.

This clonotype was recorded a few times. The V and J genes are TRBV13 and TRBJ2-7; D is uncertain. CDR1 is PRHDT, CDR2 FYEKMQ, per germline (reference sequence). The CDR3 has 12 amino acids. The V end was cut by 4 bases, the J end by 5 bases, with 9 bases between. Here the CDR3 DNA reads TGTGCCAGCAGCTATTTTAAGAACGAGCAGTACTTC. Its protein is CASSYFKNEQYF.

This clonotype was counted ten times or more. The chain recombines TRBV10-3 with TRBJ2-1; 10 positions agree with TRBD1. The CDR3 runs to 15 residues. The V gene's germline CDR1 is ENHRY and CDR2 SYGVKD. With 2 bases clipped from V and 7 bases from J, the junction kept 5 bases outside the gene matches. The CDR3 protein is CAISEDRGLGNEQFF. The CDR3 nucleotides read TGTGCCATCAGTGAGGACAGGGGGCTTGGGAATGAGCAGTTCTTC.

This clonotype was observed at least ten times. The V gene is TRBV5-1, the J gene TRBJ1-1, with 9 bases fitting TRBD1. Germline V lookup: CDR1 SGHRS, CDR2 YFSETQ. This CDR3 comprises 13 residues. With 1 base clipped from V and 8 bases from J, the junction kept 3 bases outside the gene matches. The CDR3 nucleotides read TGCGCCAGCAGCTTGAACAGGGGGCTAGAAGCTTTCTTT. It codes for CASSLNRGLEAFF.

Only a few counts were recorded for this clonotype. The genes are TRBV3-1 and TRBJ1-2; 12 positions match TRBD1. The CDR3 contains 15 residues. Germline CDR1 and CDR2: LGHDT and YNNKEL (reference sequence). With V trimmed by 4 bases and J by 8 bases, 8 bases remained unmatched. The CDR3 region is CASSRPGQGADGYTF. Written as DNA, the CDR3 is TGTGCCAGCAGCCGGCCGGGACAGGGGGCCGACGGCTACACCTTC.

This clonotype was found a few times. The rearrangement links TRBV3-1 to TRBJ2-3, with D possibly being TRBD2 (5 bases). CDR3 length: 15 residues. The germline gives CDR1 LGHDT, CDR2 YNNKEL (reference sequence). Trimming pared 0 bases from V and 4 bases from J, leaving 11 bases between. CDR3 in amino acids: CASSQELGNPDTQYF. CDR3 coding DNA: TGTGCCAGCAGCCAAGAGCTCGGGAATCCAGATACGCAGTATTTT.

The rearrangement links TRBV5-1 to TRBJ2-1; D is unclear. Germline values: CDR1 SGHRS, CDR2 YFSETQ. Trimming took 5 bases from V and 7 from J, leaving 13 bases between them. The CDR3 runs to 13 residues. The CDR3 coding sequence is TGCGCCAGCAGATTTGACTGGAAGAATGAGCAGTTCTTC. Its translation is CASRFDWKNEQFF.

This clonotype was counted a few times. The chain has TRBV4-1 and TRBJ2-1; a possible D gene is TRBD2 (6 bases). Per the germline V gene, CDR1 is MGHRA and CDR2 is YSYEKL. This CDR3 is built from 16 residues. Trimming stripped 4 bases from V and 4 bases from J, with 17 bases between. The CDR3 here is CASSPYTRGTYNEQFF. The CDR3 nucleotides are TGCGCCAGCAGCCCCTATACGCGCGGGACTTACAATGAGCAGTTCTTC.

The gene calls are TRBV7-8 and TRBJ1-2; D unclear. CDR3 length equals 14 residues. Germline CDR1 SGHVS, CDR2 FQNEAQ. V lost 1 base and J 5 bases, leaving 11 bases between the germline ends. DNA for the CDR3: TGTGCCAGCAGCTTAGGCAGGTTTGAATATGGCTACACCTTC. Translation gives CASSLGRFEYGYTF.

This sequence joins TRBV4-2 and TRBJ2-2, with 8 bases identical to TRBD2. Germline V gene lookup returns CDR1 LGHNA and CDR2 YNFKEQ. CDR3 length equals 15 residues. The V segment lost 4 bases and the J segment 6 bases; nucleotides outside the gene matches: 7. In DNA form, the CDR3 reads TGTGCCAGCAGCCGCACCCGGGGGGGTCCCGGGGAGCTGTTTTTT. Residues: CASSRTRGGPGELFF.

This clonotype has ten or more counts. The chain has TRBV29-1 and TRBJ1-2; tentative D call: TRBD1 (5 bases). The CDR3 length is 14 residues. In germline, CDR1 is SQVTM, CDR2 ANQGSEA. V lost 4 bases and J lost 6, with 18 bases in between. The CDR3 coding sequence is TGCAGCGTTGGGTTAGAGGGGAGTAGGAATGGCTACACCTTC. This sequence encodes CSVGLEGSRNGYTF.

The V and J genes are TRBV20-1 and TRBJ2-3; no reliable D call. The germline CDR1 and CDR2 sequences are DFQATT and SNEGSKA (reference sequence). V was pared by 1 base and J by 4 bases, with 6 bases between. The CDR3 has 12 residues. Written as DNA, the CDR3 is TGCAGTGCTAGAGTAAGCCCAGATACGCAGTATTTT. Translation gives CSARVSPDTQYF.

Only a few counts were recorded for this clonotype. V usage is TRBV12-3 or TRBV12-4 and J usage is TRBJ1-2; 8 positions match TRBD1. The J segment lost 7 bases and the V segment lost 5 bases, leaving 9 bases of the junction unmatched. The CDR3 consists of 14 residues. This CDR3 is CASSRQGWDGGYTF. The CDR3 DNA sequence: TGTGCCAGCAGTAGACAGGGGTGGGATGGTGGCTACACCTTC.